Shown below are 8 T cell receptor beta chains from a single sample sequenced in a study of cytomegalovirus exposure and HLA in healthy donors. 60 Vbeta and 13 Jbeta primers were used in PCR. The protocol was immunoSEQ multiplex PCR, while the TCRdb copy is restricted to in-frame clones and leaves out a portion. In total, the table holds roughly 40,000 clones. Sequencing input: PBMCs. All receptors derive from a male donor in good health and CMV-seronegative.

The rearrangement joins TRBV2 to TRBJ2-1, with D tentatively TRBD1 (6 bases). The V gene's germline CDR1 is SNHLY and CDR2 FYNNEI. Trimming took off 1 base at V and 9 bases at J, with 10 bases between the two ends. The CDR3 has 13 residues. The CDR3 nucleotides are TGTGCCAGCAGTGAAGAGGGCAGGGGTGAGCAGTTCTTC. It is translated as CASSEEGRGEQFF.

The chain couples TRBV4-1 to TRBJ2-5; 8 positions match TRBD1. The assigned J gene may be wrong: the sequence end matches TRBJ2-7 better. The CDR3 runs 15 residues. Germline values: CDR1 MGHRA, CDR2 YSYEKL. CDR3 nucleotides: TGCGCCAGCAGCCAAGAACCAGGACAGGGCTACGAGCAGTACTTC. Amino acid sequence: CASSQEPGQGYEQYF.

The CDR3 DNA is TGCGCCAGCAGCCAAGCCACAGTTAGCAATCAGCCCCAGCATTTT. Translated, it gives CASSQATVSNQPQHF. The chain has TRBV4-1 and TRBJ1-5; D is uncertain. The CDR3 runs 15 residues. Germline V gene sequence: CDR1 MGHRA, CDR2 YSYEKL. The V end lost 1 base, the J end lost 0 bases, and 7 bases lay between the germline ends.

The chain combines TRBV2 with TRBJ1-6; D not resolved. The germline CDR1 and CDR2 sequences are SNHLY and FYNNEI. The ends were cut back, 3 bases at V and 7 bases at J, with 19 bases in the middle. The CDR3 totals 17 residues. CDR3 amino acids: CASSDPGGHRENSPLHF. The CDR3 DNA reads TGTGCCAGCAGTGATCCAGGAGGGCACAGAGAAAATTCACCCCTCCACTTT. The full variable domain, its missing parts supplied by reference TRBV2 and TRBJ1-6, is EPEVTQTPSHQVTQMGQEVILRCVPISNHLYFYWYRQILGQKVEFLVSFYNNEISEKSEIFDDQFSVERPDGSNFTLKIRSTKLEDSAMYFCASSDPGGHRENSPLHFGNGTRLTVT.

The chain uses TRBV11-3 and TRBJ2-2; D ambiguous. This CDR3 has 11 residues. The germline gives CDR1 SGHNT, CDR2 YENEEA. V lost 6 bases to trimming and J lost 5 bases, with 4 bases between them. The CDR3 region is CASRSTGELFF. The CDR3 DNA is TGTGCCAGCAGGTCTACCGGGGAGCTGTTTTTT.

The V gene is TRBV6-6, the J gene TRBJ1-6; TRBD1 is a possible D gene (5 bases). Germline lookup yields CDR1 MNHNY and CDR2 SVGAGI (reference sequence). V was cut by 6 bases and J by 5 bases, with 14 bases left in between. The CDR3 consists of 15 residues. This chain's CDR3 is CASRAGQRDNSPLHF. The CDR3 DNA is TGTGCCAGCAGGGCAGGGCAAAGGGATAATTCACCCCTCCACTTT.

V gene TRBV6-5 combines with J gene TRBJ2-1; maybe TRBD1 (6 bases). Germline V lookup: CDR1 MNHEY, CDR2 SVGAGI. This CDR3 spans 15 amino acids. The ends were cut back, 4 bases at V and 2 bases at J, with 12 bases in the middle. As DNA, the CDR3 is TGTGCCAGCAGTTTAGACAGGTCCGCCTACAATGAGCAGTTCTTC. It encodes CASSLDRSAYNEQFF.

The chain joins TRBV6-1 to TRBJ2-7, with 10 bases fitting TRBD1. CDR3 size: 16 residues. The V segment lost 3 bases and the J segment 4 bases; nucleotides outside the gene matches: 9. Germline values: CDR1 MNHNS, CDR2 SASEGT. The CDR3 DNA reads as TGTGCCAGCAGTGACTTACGGGACAGGGGCCCTTACGAGCAGTACTTC. Translation: CASSDLRDRGPYEQYF.